The 21 T cell receptor beta chains listed next were all sequenced from one sample in a study of PD-1 blockade in classical Hodgkin lymphoma. The method was immunoSEQ multiplex PCR; TCRdb's version includes in-frame clones alone and lacks a portion of them. This table holds about 24,000 clones, roughly 80% found once. Stated time point: cycle 4 day 1 (C4D1), after more than five weeks of nivolumab. Every one of the patients relapsed after autologous stem cell transplantation (brentuximab vedotin exposure was variable). Sequencing used peripheral blood mononuclear cells (PBMCs), obtained before the fourth cycle of nivolumab. All receptors come from a human donor with classical Hodgkin lymphoma.

The J gene is TRBJ2-1, the V gene TRBV28; D possibly corresponds to TRBD2 (6 bases). The germline V and J ends were trimmed by 3 bases and 8 bases, with 14 bases remaining between them. The CDR3 sequence is 14 residues long. Germline CDR1 MDHEN, CDR2 SYDVKM. DNA of the CDR3: TGTGCCAGCAGTTTTAATGCCGGAGGGCATGAGCAGTTCTTC. It translates to CASSFNAGGHEQFF.

V gene TRBV30 combines with J gene TRBJ1-1; D might be TRBD1 (5 bases). Germline V lookup: CDR1 GTSNPN, CDR2 SVGIG (reference sequence). The ends were cut back, 2 bases at V and 7 bases at J, with 17 bases in the middle. This CDR3 region has 14 residues. This CDR3 reads CAWSPPQGYREAFF. DNA for the CDR3: TGTGCCTGGAGTCCCCCCCAGGGTTATCGTGAAGCTTTCTTT.

The V call is TRBV27, the J call TRBJ2-3; the match to TRBD2 covers 10 bases. After removal of 4 bases from V and 7 bases from J, the junction contained 14 bases not matched to a gene. This CDR3 region has 17 residues. The germline CDR1 and CDR2 sequences are MNHEY and SMNVEV (reference sequence). CDR3 nucleotides: TGTGCCAGCAGTTCACCACCGGGCAGCGGGAGGGGGAATACGCAGTATTTT. Protein sequence: CASSSPPGSGRGNTQYF.

The chain joins TRBV7-2 to TRBJ2-5; D is undetermined. The ends were cut back, 0 bases at V and 5 bases at J, with 10 bases in the middle. CDR1 SGHTA and CDR2 FQGNSA come from the germline V gene. This CDR3 contains 14 residues. The CDR3 nucleotides read TGTGCCAGCAGCTTAGCGCCCATTCGCGAGACCCAGTACTTC. Protein sequence: CASSLAPIRETQYF.

The chain joins TRBV13 to TRBJ2-3; D is uncertain. The CDR3 runs to 12 residues. Per the germline V gene, CDR1 is PRHDT and CDR2 is FYEKMQ (reference sequence). Deletions cut 2 bases from V and 5 bases from J, with 5 bases between. CDR3 amino acids: CASSLTQDTQYF. In nucleotides, the CDR3 is TGTGCCAGCAGCTTAACCCAAGATACGCAGTATTTT.

A few counts support this clone. The rearrangement links TRBV7-7 to TRBJ2-3; perhaps TRBD2 as D (5 bases). There are 16 residues in the CDR3. Trimming took off 1 base at V and 2 bases at J, with 13 bases between the two ends. The germline V gene has CDR1 SSHAT and CDR2 FNYEAQ (reference sequence). As DNA, the CDR3 is TGTGCCAGCAGCTTAGGGGTGGGAGCTTTCACAGATACGCAGTATTTT. Translation: CASSLGVGAFTDTQYF.

V is TRBV29-1 and J is TRBJ2-1, with D perhaps TRBD1 (6 bases). V was pared by 1 base and J by 2 bases, with 9 bases between. The CDR3 is 14 residues long. Germline V CDR1 and CDR2: SQVTM, ANQGSEA. CDR3 coding DNA: TGCAGCGTTGAAGTGGGGGCACCCTACAATGAGCAGTTCTTC. This codes for CSVEVGAPYNEQFF.

The chain has TRBV2 and TRBJ2-1; D remains unclear. Germline V lookup: CDR1 SNHLY, CDR2 FYNNEI. The CDR3 covers 14 residues. The V and J ends lost 3 bases and 5 bases respectively, with 11 bases between them. The CDR3 DNA sequence: TGTGCCAGCAGTGAGCTGGGTTTGCACAATGAGCAGTTCTTC. This translates into CASSELGLHNEQFF.

This clone appeared a single time. This chain uses TRBV6-1 with TRBJ2-4; D may be TRBD2 (5 bases). Trimming cost V 3 bases and J 1 base, with 25 bases left between them. The CDR3 extends over 20 amino acids. Germline V gene sequence: CDR1 MNHNS, CDR2 SASEGT. CDR3 sequence (DNA): TGTGCCAGCAGTGAGGACGAGGGCGGTGTTTTTTTGAGGGCCAAAAACATTCAGTACTTC. Translation gives CASSEDEGGVFLRAKNIQYF.

Points on this clone: Different DNA sequences within this sample yield the same CDR3. The rearrangement uses TRBV11-2 and TRBJ1-5; D remains unclear. Germline values: CDR1 SGHAT, CDR2 FQNNGV. The CDR3 covers 13 residues. Trimming removed 1 base from V and 2 bases from J, with 3 bases in between. CDR3 nucleotides: TGTGCCAGCAGCTTAGCGGGCAATCAGCCCCAGCATTTT. It encodes CASSLAGNQPQHF.

This clone has a single count. The V and J genes are TRBV18 and TRBJ1-1; D remains unclear. The CDR3 sequence is 13 residues long. Germline V gene data show CDR1 as KGHSH and CDR2 as LQKENI. V was pared by 3 bases and J by 6 bases, with 11 bases between. The CDR3 protein is CASSPAGISEAFF. The CDR3 DNA is TGTGCCAGCTCACCGGCGGGGATCTCTGAAGCTTTCTTT.

This chain joins TRBV6-6 and TRBJ1-3; 7 bases match TRBD1. Losses at the gene ends were 4 bases for V and 3 bases for J; bases not matched to a gene: 3. There are 14 residues in the CDR3. Germline lookup yields CDR1 MNHNY and CDR2 SVGAGI (reference sequence). The CDR3 DNA reads as TGTGCCAGCAGTTTGAGGGGGCTTGGAAACACCATATATTTT. This sequence encodes CASSLRGLGNTIYF.

The chain links TRBV11-3 to TRBJ1-1, with D possibly TRBD1 on 5 matching bases. The CDR3 sequence is 13 residues long. Germline V gene lookup returns CDR1 SGHNT and CDR2 YENEEA. V was shortened by 4 bases and J by 6 bases, with 12 bases between the two germline ends. CDR3 in amino acids: CASSSAGSPEAFF. CDR3 nucleotide sequence: TGTGCCAGCAGCTCTGCAGGGTCCCCTGAAGCTTTCTTT.

The gene calls are TRBV19 and TRBJ1-5; D is unclear. The germline gives CDR1 LNHDA, CDR2 SQIVND (reference sequence). The CDR3 runs to 13 residues. Trimming shortened V by 2 bases and J by 5 bases, and 7 bases separated the two germline ends. CDR3 bases: TGTGCCAGTAGTATATGGGAGGATCAGCCCCAGCATTTT. This gives the protein CASSIWEDQPQHF.

J is TRBJ1-1 and V is TRBV7-2, with D unclear. From germline, CDR1 is SGHTA and CDR2 FQGNSA. The CDR3 totals 13 residues. V gave up 0 bases and J gave up 1 base, with 3 bases separating them. The CDR3 protein is CASSLAENTEAFF. The CDR3 region has the DNA TGTGCCAGCAGCTTAGCGGAGAACACTGAAGCTTTCTTT.

The V gene is TRBV7-9, the J gene TRBJ2-7; 10 bases line up with TRBD1. CDR3 length equals 15 residues. Germline values: CDR1 SEHNR, CDR2 FQNEAQ (reference sequence). J gave up 3 bases and V 3 bases, and 5 bases lay outside the gene matches. CDR3 sequence reads: CASSLGQGRLYEQYF. The CDR3 DNA reads as TGTGCCAGCAGCTTGGGACAGGGGAGGCTCTACGAGCAGTACTTC.

The chain recombines TRBV7-6 with TRBJ2-7; TRBD1 aligns across 8 bases. Trimming removed 1 base from V and 4 bases from J; junction bases left unmatched: 12. The CDR3 runs to 17 residues. Germline CDR1 and CDR2: SGHVS and FNYEAQ. CDR3 amino acids: CASSLDPQGASVYEQYF. The CDR3 nucleotides are TGTGCCAGCAGCTTAGACCCTCAGGGGGCGAGCGTGTACGAGCAGTACTTC. Filled out from reference TRBV7-6 and TRBJ2-7, the complete variable domain reads GAGVSQSPRYKVTKRGQDVALRCDPISGHVSLYWYRQALGQGPEFLTYFNYEAQQDKSGLPNDRFSAERPEGSISTLTIQRTEQRDSAMYRCASSLDPQGASVYEQYFGPGTRLTVT.

This clone was observed a handful of times. This chain links TRBV27 with TRBJ2-7; D is unclear. The germline V gene has CDR1 MNHEY and CDR2 SMNVEV (reference sequence). Trimming pared 2 bases from V and 4 bases from J, leaving 12 bases between. The CDR3 loop spans 14 amino acids. In DNA, the CDR3 is TGTGCCAGCAGTTTAATGGTGCCCTCATACGAGCAGTACTTC. Encoded protein: CASSLMVPSYEQYF.

The chain couples TRBV30 to TRBJ2-3; possibly TRBD1 for D (6 bases). This CDR3 has 15 amino acids. CDR1 is GTSNPN and CDR2 is SVGIG in the germline V gene (reference sequence). The V gene lost 5 bases and the J gene lost 6 bases, with 21 bases spanning the gap. The CDR3 region has the DNA TGTGCCTGGGGGACCGGGACAACCCAAAGGGATACGCAGTATTTT. Translation: CAWGTGTTQRDTQYF.

The chain combines TRBV7-9 with TRBJ1-4, with D tentatively TRBD1 (5 bases). The V end was cut by 1 base, the J end by 14 bases, with 8 bases between. CDR1 and CDR2 from the germline V gene are SEHNR and FQNEAQ (reference sequence). This CDR3 is 11 amino acids long. CDR3 amino acids: CASSLGKGLFF. CDR3 nucleotides: TGTGCCAGCAGCTTAGGAAAGGGGCTGTTTTTT. Complete variable domain (other parts from reference TRBV7-9 and TRBJ1-4): DTGVSQNPRHKITKRGQNVTFRCDPISEHNRLYWYRQTLGQGPEFLTYFQNEAQLEKSRLLSDRFSAERPKGSFSTLEIQRTEQGDSAMYLCASSLGKGLFFGSGTQLSVL.

The chain carries TRBV5-1 and TRBJ1-1; a possible D gene is TRBD1 (6 bases). The CDR3 is made up of 14 amino acids. Germline V gene data show CDR1 as SGHRS and CDR2 as YFSETQ. Between the trimmed V and J ends, which lost 4 bases and 2 bases, there was a span of 12 bases. The CDR3, as DNA: TGCGCCAGCAGCATGGACAGAGTCAACACTGAAGCTTTCTTT. Translating it yields CASSMDRVNTEAFF. The whole variable domain, remainder taken from reference TRBV5-1 and TRBJ1-1, is KAGVTQTPRYLIKTRGQQVTLSCSPISGHRSVSWYQQTPGQGLQFLFEYFSETQRNKGNFPGRFSGRQFSNSRSEMNVSTLELGDSALYLCASSMDRVNTEAFFGQGTRLTVV.